This T cell receptor (beta chain) was recorded in a study of blood T cell repertoires in COVID-19. Per the authors' pipeline: Estimation of nucleated cell counts relied on the amplification of reference gene primers. Libraries were prepared by immunoSEQ multiplex PCR; TCRdb keeps only in-frame clonotypes and omits some of them. The D gene and trimming were derived from the DNA, and the V and J assignments and clone size from that table. The data contain around 100,000 clones, approximately 86% of them singletons. V was pared by 5 bases and J by 3 bases, with 12 bases of the junction left unmatched. The CDR3 extends over 16 amino acids. Germline lookup yields CDR1 KGHSH and CDR2 LQKENI.

The source of this sequence is a man aged 35-49 years with acute or convalescent COVID-19. The sequencing sample was made of peripheral blood. The chain carries TRBV18 and TRBJ2-7; 8 bases fit TRBD1. CDR3 coding DNA: TGTGCCAGCTCAGCACTAGGGGACAGGATCGGCTACGAGCAGTACTTC. Translated, it gives CASSALGDRIGYEQYF.